These T cell receptor beta chains were read from a single sample in a study of cytomegalovirus exposure and HLA in healthy donors. Only in-frame clones appear in the TCRdb table, and some are missing; sequencing was by immunoSEQ multiplex PCR. Of roughly 150,000 clones in the sample, more than 75% were seen once. Sequencing was performed on PBMCs. The receptors originated from a woman aged 40 to 50 in good health and CMV-seronegative. Each CDR3 is given without its conserved first and last residue.

v_call,j_call,cdr3_aa
TRBV5-4,TRBJ2-2,ASSPPGTGGRELF
TRBV6-5,TRBJ2-3,ASSSGEPQY
TRBV5-6,TRBJ1-2,ASSFGGTDPTLYGYT
TRBV15,TRBJ1-2,ATSRDRGRNYGYT
TRBV7-8,TRBJ2-2,ASSHPGGRTGELF
TRBV4-3,TRBJ2-6,ASSQDGTGGANVLT
TRBV11-3,TRBJ2-1,ASSWGQGKNGRFNEQF
TRBV4-2,TRBJ2-7,ASSQVGAGPYEQY
TRBV7-2,TRBJ2-7,ASSLRAGPAYEQY
TRBV2,TRBJ1-1,ASNQGATEAF
TRBV7-8,TRBJ2-2,ASSLDRVLGELF
TRBV2,TRBJ1-1,ASRGRTNMNTEAF
TRBV5-1,TRBJ1-1,ASSLQGVGNTEAF
TRBV9,TRBJ1-4,ASSPGRAAEKLF
TRBV4-3,TRBJ2-2,ASSQYAGVNTGELF
TRBV28,TRBJ2-7,ASIRDRGSEQY
TRBV19,TRBJ1-4,ASRDRHTTNEKLF
TRBV10-3,TRBJ2-7,AISEGVGSYEQY
TRBV5-1,TRBJ2-2,ASSLQGAPGELF
TRBV7-2,TRBJ1-5,ASSLSSNQPQH
TRBV29-1,TRBJ2-5,SAWGLRDRETQY
TRBV7-6,TRBJ2-2,ASRRGSGGKNTGELF
TRBV11-2,TRBJ2-1,ASSPELLNNEQF
TRBV28,TRBJ1-1,ASRTGGTEAF
TRBV28,TRBJ2-7,ASSRTSGRAYEQY
TRBV5-8,TRBJ2-2,ASSLGQGTTGELF
TRBV18,TRBJ1-2,ASSPIDRASYGYT
TRBV6-5,TRBJ2-3,ASSSPSGVAGDTQY
TRBV7-3,TRBJ2-1,ASSSTVSEQF
TRBV28,TRBJ1-5,ASSIPTGLSQPQH
TRBV11-2,TRBJ2-2,ASSLLADTGELF
TRBV7-9,TRBJ2-1,SSSFLGDTPSSYNEQF
TRBV5-1,TRBJ2-7,ASSLEYGTGNEQY
TRBV7-6,TRBJ2-1,ASSLLTGISYNEQF
TRBV7-3,TRBJ2-2,ASSPSAANTGELF
TRBV9,TRBJ2-2,ASSVEAGTNTGELF
TRBV6-6,TRBJ1-1,ASSYQTGTTEAF
TRBV7-6,TRBJ2-1,ASSLGRGGEGQF
TRBV28,TRBJ2-7,ASSLQGVGQGPEQY
TRBV11-1,TRBJ2-5,ASSHYGGRVDETQY
TRBV19,TRBJ1-2,ASSTAGFYGYT
TRBV4-1,TRBJ1-3,ASSRRQGPGNTIY
TRBV28,TRBJ2-7,ASSPSPSQYSYEQY
TRBV4-1,TRBJ2-3,ASSQSFTTIKY
TRBV6-6,TRBJ2-7,ASSYSTTSGDYEQY
TRBV29-1,TRBJ2-7,SVVQGQGRYEQY
TRBV4-1,TRBJ2-5,ASSPGAGEETQY
TRBV12-5,TRBJ2-3,ASGLDLGITDTQY
TRBV19,NA,ASSSTASSYEQY
TRBV29-1,TRBJ2-1,STIAPQYNEQF
TRBV5-1,TRBJ1-2,ASSQGQGNYGYT
TRBV25-1,TRBJ2-3,ASSVLTSTDTQY
TRBV7-9,TRBJ1-6,ASSLGQGGFGSPLH
TRBV7-2,TRBJ2-1,ASSLVSGGTYNEQF
TRBV2,TRBJ2-1,ASSGTGGNYNEQF
TRBV27,TRBJ1-4,ASRAGTTNEKLF
TRBV7-6,TRBJ2-7,ASSLEVSGVYEQY
TRBV29-1,TRBJ2-2,SAEGLYNTGELF
TRBV4-3,TRBJ1-6,ASSEDRSLYNSPLH
TRBV5-6,TRBJ2-7,ASRSQGATPGEQY